These T cell receptor beta chains were read from a single sample in a study of CD8 T cells in Susac syndrome. TCRdb analysed the immunoSEQ multiplex PCR reads with MiXCR anew, one entry per CDR3 protein. The sample consists of around 100,000 distinct CDR3 sequences, 95% of them appearing once. Sequenced material: CD8+ T cells from PBMCs. These receptors came from a human donor with Susac syndrome. Each CDR3 is given with its conserved first and last residue. The order of the fields is clone size, J gene, D gene, V gene, CDR3 protein, CDR3 DNA. A D gene is named only where the DNA matches it firmly. Size is omitted from some rows. Given values are once, few, many or a class for expanded clones.

clone size: .
J gene: TRBJ1-1
D gene: TRBD1
V gene: TRBV23-1
CDR3 protein: CASSQCPCEGATATEAFF
CDR3 DNA: TGCGCCAGCAGTCAATGCCCCTGTGAGGGGGCAACCGCCACTGAAGCTTTCTTT

clone size: .
J gene: TRBJ1-5
D gene: .
V gene: TRBV20-1
CDR3 protein: CSVRGNSNQPQHF
CDR3 DNA: TGCAGTGTCAGGGGCAATAGCAATCAGCCCCAGCATTTT

clone size: .
J gene: TRBJ1-1
D gene: .
V gene: TRBV6-1
CDR3 protein: CASILRVKAFF
CDR3 DNA: TGTGCCAGCATCCTTAGGGTGAAAGCTTTCTTT

clone size: .
J gene: TRBJ2-7
D gene: .
V gene: TRBV20-1
CDR3 protein: CSARPRAEQYF
CDR3 DNA: TGCAGTGCTAGGCCCAGGGCCGAGCAGTACTTC

clone size: .
J gene: TRBJ2-1
D gene: TRBD2
V gene: TRBV3-1
CDR3 protein: CASSQGSGGPNEQFF
CDR3 DNA: TGTGCCAGCAGCCAAGGAAGCGGGGGTCCCAATGAGCAGTTCTTC

clone size: .
J gene: TRBJ2-4
D gene: .
V gene: TRBV9
CDR3 protein: CASSKELAKNIQYF
CDR3 DNA: TGTGCCAGCAGCAAGGAATTAGCCAAAAACATTCAGTACTTC

clone size: .
J gene: TRBJ2-2
D gene: TRBD2
V gene: TRBV29-1
CDR3 protein: CSVEDLGEGSGELFF
CDR3 DNA: TGCAGCGTTGAAGACCTGGGGGAGGGGTCCGGGGAGCTGTTTTTT

clone size: .
J gene: TRBJ2-7
D gene: TRBD2
V gene: TRBV14
CDR3 protein: CASSGTSGSSYEQYF
CDR3 DNA: TGTGCCAGCTCCGGGACTAGCGGGAGTTCTTACGAGCAGTACTTC

clone size: .
J gene: TRBJ1-2
D gene: TRBD1
V gene: TRBV20-1
CDR3 protein: CSARGSQGDYGYTF
CDR3 DNA: TGCAGTGCTAGGGGGTCGCAGGGGGACTATGGCTACACCTTC

clone size: few
J gene: TRBJ2-7
D gene: .
V gene: TRBV9
CDR3 protein: CASSVGGDYEQYF
CDR3 DNA: TGTGCCAGCAGCGTGGGCGGTGACTACGAGCAGTACTTC

clone size: .
J gene: TRBJ2-5
D gene: .
V gene: TRBV19
CDR3 protein: CASSMGPYQETQYF
CDR3 DNA: TGTGCCAGTAGTATGGGGCCTTATCAAGAGACCCAGTACTTC

clone size: once
J gene: TRBJ2-7
D gene: TRBD1
V gene: TRBV29-1
CDR3 protein: CSVGQGTYEQYF
CDR3 DNA: TGCAGCGTTGGACAGGGAACCTACGAGCAGTACTTC

clone size: .
J gene: TRBJ2-3
D gene: .
V gene: TRBV9
CDR3 protein: CASSVATSTRSDTQYF
CDR3 DNA: TGTGCCAGCAGCGTAGCTACGAGTACTCGCTCAGATACGCAGTATTTT

clone size: .
J gene: TRBJ1-2
D gene: .
V gene: TRBV20-1
CDR3 protein: CSALGSYYGYTF
CDR3 DNA: TGCAGTGCTCTCGGCAGTTACTATGGCTACACCTTC

clone size: few
J gene: TRBJ2-1
D gene: .
V gene: TRBV7-7
CDR3 protein: CASSLGTGNEQFF
CDR3 DNA: TGTGCCAGCAGCTTGGGGACGGGAAATGAGCAGTTCTTC

clone size: .
J gene: TRBJ1-5
D gene: .
V gene: TRBV15
CDR3 protein: CATTQGNQPQHF
CDR3 DNA: TGTGCCACCACCCAGGGAAATCAGCCCCAGCATTTT

clone size: .
J gene: TRBJ2-7
D gene: TRBD2
V gene: TRBV27
CDR3 protein: CASSFAGLASYEQYF
CDR3 DNA: TGTGCCAGCAGTTTTGCGGGACTAGCGTCCTACGAGCAGTACTTC

clone size: .
J gene: TRBJ1-6
D gene: .
V gene: TRBV3-1
CDR3 protein: CASSQLEGSSPLHF
CDR3 DNA: TGTGCCAGCAGCCAACTGGAGGGGAGTTCACCCCTCCACTTT

clone size: .
J gene: TRBJ2-7
D gene: .
V gene: TRBV7-9
CDR3 protein: CASSPRDTTYEQYF
CDR3 DNA: TGTGCCAGCAGCCCCAGGGACACCACCTACGAGCAGTACTTC

clone size: .
J gene: TRBJ1-2
D gene: TRBD1
V gene: TRBV2
CDR3 protein: CASSPPGQGSGGYTF
CDR3 DNA: TGTGCCAGCAGTCCCCCGGGACAGGGGAGTGGGGGCTACACCTTC

clone size: .
J gene: TRBJ1-1
D gene: TRBD1
V gene: TRBV4-1
CDR3 protein: CASSQTGTELMNTEAFF
CDR3 DNA: TGCGCCAGCAGCCAGACCGGGACAGAGCTAATGAACACTGAAGCTTTCTTT

clone size: .
J gene: TRBJ2-7
D gene: .
V gene: TRBV12-5
CDR3 protein: CASGFSHGEQYF
CDR3 DNA: TGTGCTAGTGGTTTTTCGCACGGCGAGCAGTACTTC

clone size: .
J gene: TRBJ2-6
D gene: .
V gene: TRBV19
CDR3 protein: CASTMGPGANVLTF
CDR3 DNA: TGTGCCAGTACCATGGGGCCTGGGGCCAACGTCCTGACTTTC

clone size: .
J gene: TRBJ2-7
D gene: TRBD1
V gene: TRBV11-2
CDR3 protein: CASSFGTEIYEQYF
CDR3 DNA: TGTGCCAGCAGCTTCGGGACAGAGATATACGAGCAGTACTTC

clone size: .
J gene: TRBJ2-2
D gene: TRBD2
V gene: TRBV12-3/TRBV12-4
CDR3 protein: CASSLRGDTGELFF
CDR3 DNA: TGTGCCAGCAGTTTGCGGGGGGACACCGGGGAGCTGTTTTTT

clone size: .
J gene: TRBJ2-7
D gene: .
V gene: TRBV20-1
CDR3 protein: CSATPRSYEQYF
CDR3 DNA: TGCAGTGCTACCCCCCGGTCCTACGAGCAGTACTTC

clone size: .
J gene: TRBJ2-4
D gene: .
V gene: TRBV5-4
CDR3 protein: CASSLGGWKNIQYF
CDR3 DNA: TGTGCCAGCAGCTTGGGAGGTTGGAAAAACATTCAGTACTTC

clone size: .
J gene: TRBJ2-1
D gene: TRBD2
V gene: TRBV29-1
CDR3 protein: CSVENWTSGEMRF
CDR3 DNA: TGCAGCGTTGAAAACTGGACTAGCGGGGAAATGAGGTTC

clone size: once
J gene: TRBJ1-1
D gene: .
V gene: TRBV6-4
CDR3 protein: CASSNRDGGEAFF
CDR3 DNA: TGTGCCAGCAGCAACCGGGACGGCGGGGAAGCTTTCTTT

clone size: .
J gene: TRBJ2-1
D gene: .
V gene: TRBV6-6
CDR3 protein: CASIGNEQFF
CDR3 DNA: TGTGCCAGCATAGGAAATGAGCAGTTCTTC

clone size: .
J gene: TRBJ2-3
D gene: TRBD2
V gene: TRBV11-2
CDR3 protein: CASRSLAGGPGDTQYF
CDR3 DNA: TGTGCCAGCAGATCCCTAGCGGGGGGGCCGGGAGATACGCAGTATTTT

clone size: .
J gene: TRBJ2-3
D gene: .
V gene: TRBV29-1
CDR3 protein: CSGRGRVGTQYF
CDR3 DNA: TGCAGCGGGCGAGGACGGGTAGGGACGCAGTATTTT

clone size: .
J gene: TRBJ2-1
D gene: .
V gene: TRBV27
CDR3 protein: CASSYFLGAPFF
CDR3 DNA: TGTGCCAGCAGTTACTTTCTTGGAGCCCCGTTCTTC

clone size: .
J gene: TRBJ2-7
D gene: .
V gene: TRBV28
CDR3 protein: CASSLTAGSYEQYF
CDR3 DNA: TGTGCCAGCAGTTTAACGGCTGGGTCCTACGAGCAGTACTTC

clone size: .
J gene: TRBJ2-5
D gene: .
V gene: TRBV10-3
CDR3 protein: CAISESANQETQYF
CDR3 DNA: TGTGCCATCAGTGAGTCGGCTAACCAAGAGACCCAGTACTTC

clone size: .
J gene: TRBJ1-1
D gene: .
V gene: TRBV18
CDR3 protein: CASSPWTRENTEAFF
CDR3 DNA: TGTGCCAGCTCACCTTGGACGAGAGAGAACACTGAAGCTTTCTTT

clone size: .
J gene: TRBJ1-2
D gene: .
V gene: TRBV19
CDR3 protein: CASSKQDSRNTYGYTF
CDR3 DNA: TGTGCCAGTAGTAAACAGGACAGTCGAAATACCTATGGCTACACCTTC

clone size: .
J gene: TRBJ1-2
D gene: .
V gene: TRBV9
CDR3 protein: CASSVGPDGYTF
CDR3 DNA: TGTGCCAGCAGCGTAGGACCCGACGGCTACACCTTC

clone size: .
J gene: TRBJ2-7
D gene: .
V gene: TRBV20-1
CDR3 protein: CSARDRADSYEQYF
CDR3 DNA: TGCAGTGCTAGAGATCGGGCAGACTCCTACGAGCAGTACTTC